The T cell receptor (beta chain) described here comes from a study of shared clonotypes between healthy human individuals. This table comes from immunoSEQ multiplex PCR, and its TCRdb copy is limited to in-frame clones, with some not included. The profile shows roughly 1 million clones, 75% of them singletons. Overall study findings and caveats: Large depth notwithstanding, sorted-subset sequencing proved incomplete by rarefaction.

This clone has just a few counts. Its antigen remains unidentified. Germline CDR1 is SNHLY and CDR2 is FYNNEI. Trimming shortened V by 10 bases and J by 2 bases, and 14 bases separated the two germline ends. The CDR3 runs to 13 residues. The rearrangement links TRBV2 to TRBJ1-1, with D maybe TRBD1 (5 bases). Sequencing was performed on memory CD4+ T cells sorted from blood. Documented subset: CD45RA-negative fraction. The clonotype was recovered from a man aged 18 to 30 in good health. DNA for the CDR3: TGTGCCACCGTACGGGACCTTAACACTGAAGCTTTCTTT. Protein: CATVRDLNTEAFF. The full variable domain, its missing parts supplied by reference TRBV2 and TRBJ1-1, is EPEVTQTPSHQVTQMGQEVILRCVPISNHLYFYWYRQILGQKVEFLVSFYNNEISEKSEIFDDQFSVERPDGSNFTLKIRSTKLEDSAMYFCATVRDLNTEAFFGQGTRLTVV.